Given below is one TCR beta chain in context. The CDR3 is 16 residues long. Germline CDR1 is LGHNA and CDR2 is YNFKEQ. Trimming shortened V by 4 bases and J by 6 bases, and 18 bases separated the two germline ends. This entry belongs to a study of blood T cell repertoires in COVID-19. Study in general: Sites across the United States, Italy and Spain contributed samples from acute and convalescent COVID-19.

Source study methods: The assay estimated nucleated cells by amplifying reference gene primers. Clones were read by immunoSEQ multiplex PCR, and TCRdb kept only the in-frame ones, dropping some. V and J calls and clone size are as listed in that table; D and trimming were resolved from the DNA. The data hold 300,000 to 350,000 clones, with 80% to 90% observed a single time. Sequences were obtained from peripheral blood. The sequence came from a man aged 25 to 45 with COVID-19, enrolled during active disease. This sequence joins TRBV4-2 and TRBJ1-4, with D perhaps TRBD1 (5 bases). CDR3 in DNA: TGTGCCAGCAGCCGTCGTAGTAGTTCCAGGGATGAAAAACTGTTTTTT. This encodes CASSRRSSSRDEKLFF.